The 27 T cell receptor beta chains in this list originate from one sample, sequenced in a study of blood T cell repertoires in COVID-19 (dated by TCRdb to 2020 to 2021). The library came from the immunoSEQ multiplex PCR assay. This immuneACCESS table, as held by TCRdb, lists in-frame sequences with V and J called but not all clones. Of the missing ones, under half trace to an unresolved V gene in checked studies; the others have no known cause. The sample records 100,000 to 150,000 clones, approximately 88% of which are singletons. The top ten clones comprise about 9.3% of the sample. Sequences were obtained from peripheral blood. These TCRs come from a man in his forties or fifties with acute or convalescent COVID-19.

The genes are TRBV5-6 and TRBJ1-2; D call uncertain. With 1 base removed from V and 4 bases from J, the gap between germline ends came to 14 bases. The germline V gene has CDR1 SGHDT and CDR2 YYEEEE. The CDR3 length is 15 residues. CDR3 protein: CASSLWEGRIYGYTF. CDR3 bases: TGTGCCAGCAGCTTGTGGGAGGGAAGAATCTATGGCTACACCTTC.

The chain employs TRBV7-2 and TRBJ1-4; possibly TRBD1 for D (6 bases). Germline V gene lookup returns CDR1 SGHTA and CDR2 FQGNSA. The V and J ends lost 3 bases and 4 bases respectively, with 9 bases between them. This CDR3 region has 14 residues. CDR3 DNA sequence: TGTGCCAGCAGCTTGGACAGATTTAATGAAAAACTGTTTTTT. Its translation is CASSLDRFNEKLFF.

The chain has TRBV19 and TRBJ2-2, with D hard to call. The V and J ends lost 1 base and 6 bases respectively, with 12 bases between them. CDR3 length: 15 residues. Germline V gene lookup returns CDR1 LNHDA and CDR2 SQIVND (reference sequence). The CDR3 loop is CASSIAAGSAGELFF. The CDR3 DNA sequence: TGTGCCAGTAGTATAGCTGCAGGCAGTGCCGGGGAGCTGTTTTTT.

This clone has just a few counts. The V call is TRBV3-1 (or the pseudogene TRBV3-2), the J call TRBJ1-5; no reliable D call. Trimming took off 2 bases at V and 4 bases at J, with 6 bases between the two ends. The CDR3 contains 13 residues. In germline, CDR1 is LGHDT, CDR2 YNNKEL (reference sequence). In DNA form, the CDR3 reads TGTGCCAGCAGCCAAACAGATAATCAGCCCCAGCATTTT. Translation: CASSQTDNQPQHF.

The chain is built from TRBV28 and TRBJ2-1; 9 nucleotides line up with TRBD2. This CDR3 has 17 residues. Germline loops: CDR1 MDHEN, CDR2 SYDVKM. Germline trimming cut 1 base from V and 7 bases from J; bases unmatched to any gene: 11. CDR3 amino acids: CASSLFSGGIKRNEQFF. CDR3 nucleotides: TGTGCCAGCAGTTTATTTAGCGGGGGTATTAAAAGGAATGAGCAGTTCTTC.

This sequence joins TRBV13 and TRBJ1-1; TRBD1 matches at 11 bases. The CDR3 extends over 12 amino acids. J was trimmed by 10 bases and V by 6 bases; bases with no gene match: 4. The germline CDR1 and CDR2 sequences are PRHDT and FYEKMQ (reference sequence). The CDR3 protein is CASRAGTGGAFF. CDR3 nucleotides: TGTGCCAGCAGGGCCGGGACAGGGGGAGCTTTCTTT.

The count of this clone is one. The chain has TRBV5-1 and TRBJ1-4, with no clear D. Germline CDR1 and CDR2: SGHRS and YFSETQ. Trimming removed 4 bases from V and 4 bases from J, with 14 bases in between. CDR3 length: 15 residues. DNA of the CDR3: TGCGCCAGCAGCCTAGTTAGCGGAAGTAATGAAAAACTGTTTTTT. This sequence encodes CASSLVSGSNEKLFF.

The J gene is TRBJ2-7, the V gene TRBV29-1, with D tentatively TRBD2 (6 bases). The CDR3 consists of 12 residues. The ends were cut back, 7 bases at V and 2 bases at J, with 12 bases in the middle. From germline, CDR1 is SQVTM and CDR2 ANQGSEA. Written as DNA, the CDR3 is TGCAGCGGCGGACCGGGAGCCTACGAGCAGTACTTC. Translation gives CSGGPGAYEQYF.

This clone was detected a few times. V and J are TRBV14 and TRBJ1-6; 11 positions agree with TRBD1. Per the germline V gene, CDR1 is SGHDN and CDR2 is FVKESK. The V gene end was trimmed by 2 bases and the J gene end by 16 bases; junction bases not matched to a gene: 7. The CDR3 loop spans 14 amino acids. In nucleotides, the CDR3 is TGTGCCAGCAGCCAATTCGGACAGGGGGCGACGCTCCACTTT. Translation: CASSQFGQGATLHF.

The CDR3 reads CASSSYFSGKAYNEQFF. Here the CDR3 DNA reads TGTGCCAGCAGCTCGTACTTTAGCGGGAAAGCGTACAATGAGCAGTTCTTC. This chain uses TRBV7-9 with TRBJ2-1, with 8 nucleotides matching TRBD2. The CDR3 runs 17 residues. Trimming cost V 4 bases and J 4 bases; bases outside gene matches: 12. Germline V CDR1 and CDR2: SEHNR, FQNEAQ (reference sequence).

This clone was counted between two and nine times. The CDR3 DNA sequence: TGTGCCTGGAGCGCGGACAGGGCGGAAGCTTTCTTT. This encodes CAWSADRAEAFF. This chain uses TRBV30 with TRBJ1-1; TRBD1 matches 8 bases. Germline V CDR1 and CDR2: GTSNPN, SVGIG (reference sequence). Trimming cost V 3 bases and J 8 bases; bases outside gene matches: 5. The CDR3 runs 12 residues.

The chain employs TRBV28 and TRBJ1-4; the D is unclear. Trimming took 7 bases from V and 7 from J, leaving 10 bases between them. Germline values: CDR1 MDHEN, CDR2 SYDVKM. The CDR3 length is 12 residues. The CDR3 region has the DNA TGTGCCAGCAAGCTAGCCGGTGAAAAACTGTTTTTT. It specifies CASKLAGEKLFF.

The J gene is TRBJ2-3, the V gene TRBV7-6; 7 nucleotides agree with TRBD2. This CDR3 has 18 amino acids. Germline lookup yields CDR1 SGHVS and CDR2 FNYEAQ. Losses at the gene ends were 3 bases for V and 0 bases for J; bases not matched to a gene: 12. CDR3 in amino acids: CASSFPSGRSPSTDTQYF. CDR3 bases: TGTGCCAGCAGCTTCCCTTCCGGGAGGTCCCCTAGCACAGATACGCAGTATTTT.

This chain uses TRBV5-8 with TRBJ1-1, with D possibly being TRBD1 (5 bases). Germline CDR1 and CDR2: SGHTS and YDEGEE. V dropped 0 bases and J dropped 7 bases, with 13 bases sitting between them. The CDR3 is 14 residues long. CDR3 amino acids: CASSLDPGVFEAFF. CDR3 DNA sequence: TGTGCCAGCAGCTTGGATCCGGGGGTGTTTGAAGCTTTCTTT.

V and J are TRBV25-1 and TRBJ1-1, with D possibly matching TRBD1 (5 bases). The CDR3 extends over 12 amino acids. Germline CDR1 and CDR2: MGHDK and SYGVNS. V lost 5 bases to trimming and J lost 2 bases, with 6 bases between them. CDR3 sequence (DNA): TGTGCCAGCAGTACAGGTAACACTGAAGCTTTCTTT. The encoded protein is CASSTGNTEAFF. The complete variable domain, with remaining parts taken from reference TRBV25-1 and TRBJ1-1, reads EADIYQTPRYLVIGTGKKITLECSQTMGHDKMYWYQQDPGMELHLIHYSYGVNSTEKGDLSSESTVSRIRTEHFPLTLESARPSHTSQYLCASSTGNTEAFFGQGTRLTVV.

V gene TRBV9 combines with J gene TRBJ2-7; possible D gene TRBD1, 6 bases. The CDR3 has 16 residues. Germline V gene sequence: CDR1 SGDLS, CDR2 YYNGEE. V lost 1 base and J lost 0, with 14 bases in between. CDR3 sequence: CASSVWGRVSSYEQYF. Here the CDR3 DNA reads TGTGCCAGCAGCGTATGGGGGCGGGTAAGCTCCTACGAGCAGTACTTC.

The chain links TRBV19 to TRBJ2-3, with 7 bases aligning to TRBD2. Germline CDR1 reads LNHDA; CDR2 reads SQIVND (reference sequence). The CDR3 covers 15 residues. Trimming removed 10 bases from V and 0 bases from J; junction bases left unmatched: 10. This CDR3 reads CATRLLAGSTDTQYF. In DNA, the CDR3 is TGTGCCACCCGGCTCTTAGCGGGCAGCACAGATACGCAGTATTTT.

CDR3 in amino acids: CASSPWTSGANTGELFF. The CDR3, as DNA: TGTGCCAGCTCTCCCTGGACTAGCGGGGCGAACACCGGGGAGCTGTTTTTT. This chain links TRBV18 with TRBJ2-2; 12 bases match TRBD2. The ends lost 6 bases at V and 0 bases at J; junction bases unmatched: 5. Looked up from germline, CDR1 is KGHSH and CDR2 is LQKENI. The CDR3 length is 17 residues.

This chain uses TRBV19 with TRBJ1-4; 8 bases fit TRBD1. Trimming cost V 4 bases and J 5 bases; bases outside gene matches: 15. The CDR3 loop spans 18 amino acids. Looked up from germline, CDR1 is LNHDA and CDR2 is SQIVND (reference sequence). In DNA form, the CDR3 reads TGTGCCAGTAGTACCAAAAATTACCGGTACAGGGGGAATGAAAAACTGTTTTTT. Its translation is CASSTKNYRYRGNEKLFF.

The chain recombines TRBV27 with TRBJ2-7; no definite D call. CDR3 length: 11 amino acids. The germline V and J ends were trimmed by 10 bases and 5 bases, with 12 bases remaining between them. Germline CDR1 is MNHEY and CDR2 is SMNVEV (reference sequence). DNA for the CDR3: TGTGCCACCCGCAGGAATCACGAGCAGTACTTC. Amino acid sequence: CATRRNHEQYF.

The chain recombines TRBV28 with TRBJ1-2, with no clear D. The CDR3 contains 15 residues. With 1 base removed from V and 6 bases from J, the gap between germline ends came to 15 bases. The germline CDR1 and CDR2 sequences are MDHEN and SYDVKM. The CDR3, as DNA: TGTGCCAGCAGTTTATCTAGGGCGGGAGGCGATGGCTACACCTTC. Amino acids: CASSLSRAGGDGYTF.

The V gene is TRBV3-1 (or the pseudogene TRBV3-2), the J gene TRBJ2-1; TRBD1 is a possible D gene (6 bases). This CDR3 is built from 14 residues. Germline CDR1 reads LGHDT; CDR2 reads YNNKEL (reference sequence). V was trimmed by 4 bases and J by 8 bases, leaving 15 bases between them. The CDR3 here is CASSPLPGAYEQFF. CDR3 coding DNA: TGTGCCAGCAGCCCACTCCCAGGGGCATATGAGCAGTTCTTC.

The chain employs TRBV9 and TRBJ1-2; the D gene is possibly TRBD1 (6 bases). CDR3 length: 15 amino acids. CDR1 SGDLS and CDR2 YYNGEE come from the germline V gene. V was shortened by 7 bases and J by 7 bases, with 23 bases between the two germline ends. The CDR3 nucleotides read TGTGCCAGCGGCCTAAATACAGGGTATTTTGGTGGCTACACCTTC. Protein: CASGLNTGYFGGYTF. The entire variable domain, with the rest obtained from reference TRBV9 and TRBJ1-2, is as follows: DSGVTQTPKHLITATGQRVTLRCSPRSGDLSVYWYQQSLDQGLQFLIQYYNGEERAKGNILERFSAQQFPDLHSELNLSSLELGDSALYFCASGLNTGYFGGYTFGSGTRLTVV.

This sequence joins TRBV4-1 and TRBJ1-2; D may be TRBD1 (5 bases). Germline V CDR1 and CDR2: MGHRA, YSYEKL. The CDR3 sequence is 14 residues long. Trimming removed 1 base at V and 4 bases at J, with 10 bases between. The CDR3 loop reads CASSQGQGIYGYTF. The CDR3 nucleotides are TGCGCCAGCAGCCAAGGTCAGGGAATCTATGGCTACACCTTC.

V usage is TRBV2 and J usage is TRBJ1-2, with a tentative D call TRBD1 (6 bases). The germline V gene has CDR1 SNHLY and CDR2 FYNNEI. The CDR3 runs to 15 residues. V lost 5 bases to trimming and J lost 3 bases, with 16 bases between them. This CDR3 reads CASSTRWGGHYGYTF. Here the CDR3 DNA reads TGTGCCAGCAGTACAAGGTGGGGGGGGCACTATGGCTACACCTTC.

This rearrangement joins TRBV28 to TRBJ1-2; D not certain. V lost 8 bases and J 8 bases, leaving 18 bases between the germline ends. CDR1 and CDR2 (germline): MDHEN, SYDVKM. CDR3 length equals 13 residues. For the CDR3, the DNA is TGTGCCAGCTCCCCGCCCGTGTTGGGCGGCTACACCTTC. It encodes CASSPPVLGGYTF.

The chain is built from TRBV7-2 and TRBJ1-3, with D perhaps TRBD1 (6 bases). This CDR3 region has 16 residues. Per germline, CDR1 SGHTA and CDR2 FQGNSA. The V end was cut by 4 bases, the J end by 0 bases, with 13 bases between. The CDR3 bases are TGTGCCAGCAGCTCGGGGGGCCCTGCCTCTGGAAACACCATATATTTT. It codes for CASSSGGPASGNTIYF.